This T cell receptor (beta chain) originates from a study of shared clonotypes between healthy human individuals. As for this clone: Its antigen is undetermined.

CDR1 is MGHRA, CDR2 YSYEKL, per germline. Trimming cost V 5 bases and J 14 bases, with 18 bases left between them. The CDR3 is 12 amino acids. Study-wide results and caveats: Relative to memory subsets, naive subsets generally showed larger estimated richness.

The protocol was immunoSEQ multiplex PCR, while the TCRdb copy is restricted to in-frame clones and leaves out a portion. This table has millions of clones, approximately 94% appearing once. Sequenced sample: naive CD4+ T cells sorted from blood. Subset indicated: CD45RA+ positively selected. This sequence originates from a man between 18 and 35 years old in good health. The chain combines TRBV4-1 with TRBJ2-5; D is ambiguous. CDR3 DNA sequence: TGCGCCAGCAGCTCCCCCCTAGGAACCGAATACTTC. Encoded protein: CASSSPLGTEYF.